This entry concerns a single TCR beta chain. The antigen remains undetermined. This sample was included in a study of early T cells in non-severe SARS-CoV-2 infection. As for the study in general: The input, bulk RNA from unsorted whole blood, was sequenced, and chains were unpaired. Study results and limitations: Sequences matched to VDJdb favored anti-spike CD8 responses, while private and CD4 specificities were missed.

The V end lost 3 bases, the J end lost 8 bases, and 18 bases lay between the germline ends. CDR1 and CDR2 from the germline V gene are SGHNT and YYREEE (reference sequence). The CDR3 consists of 15 residues. Unique molecular identifier tags were affixed to discrete cDNA molecules. MiXCR was run by TCRdb on the 5' RACE reads, yielding one entry per CDR3 protein. The sample includes about 77,000 distinct CDR3 sequences, around 16% seen only once; the top ten take approximately 2.9%. The material sequenced was whole blood. This clonotype originated in an adult who was a healthcare worker with PCR-confirmed SARS-CoV-2 infection or an uninfected control (not recorded which). The rearrangement links TRBV5-4 to TRBJ2-1; D gene uncertain. CDR3 region: CASSSTTSPFDEQFF. For the CDR3, the DNA is TGTGCCAGCAGCTCCACGACTTCGCCATTTGATGAGCAGTTCTTC.